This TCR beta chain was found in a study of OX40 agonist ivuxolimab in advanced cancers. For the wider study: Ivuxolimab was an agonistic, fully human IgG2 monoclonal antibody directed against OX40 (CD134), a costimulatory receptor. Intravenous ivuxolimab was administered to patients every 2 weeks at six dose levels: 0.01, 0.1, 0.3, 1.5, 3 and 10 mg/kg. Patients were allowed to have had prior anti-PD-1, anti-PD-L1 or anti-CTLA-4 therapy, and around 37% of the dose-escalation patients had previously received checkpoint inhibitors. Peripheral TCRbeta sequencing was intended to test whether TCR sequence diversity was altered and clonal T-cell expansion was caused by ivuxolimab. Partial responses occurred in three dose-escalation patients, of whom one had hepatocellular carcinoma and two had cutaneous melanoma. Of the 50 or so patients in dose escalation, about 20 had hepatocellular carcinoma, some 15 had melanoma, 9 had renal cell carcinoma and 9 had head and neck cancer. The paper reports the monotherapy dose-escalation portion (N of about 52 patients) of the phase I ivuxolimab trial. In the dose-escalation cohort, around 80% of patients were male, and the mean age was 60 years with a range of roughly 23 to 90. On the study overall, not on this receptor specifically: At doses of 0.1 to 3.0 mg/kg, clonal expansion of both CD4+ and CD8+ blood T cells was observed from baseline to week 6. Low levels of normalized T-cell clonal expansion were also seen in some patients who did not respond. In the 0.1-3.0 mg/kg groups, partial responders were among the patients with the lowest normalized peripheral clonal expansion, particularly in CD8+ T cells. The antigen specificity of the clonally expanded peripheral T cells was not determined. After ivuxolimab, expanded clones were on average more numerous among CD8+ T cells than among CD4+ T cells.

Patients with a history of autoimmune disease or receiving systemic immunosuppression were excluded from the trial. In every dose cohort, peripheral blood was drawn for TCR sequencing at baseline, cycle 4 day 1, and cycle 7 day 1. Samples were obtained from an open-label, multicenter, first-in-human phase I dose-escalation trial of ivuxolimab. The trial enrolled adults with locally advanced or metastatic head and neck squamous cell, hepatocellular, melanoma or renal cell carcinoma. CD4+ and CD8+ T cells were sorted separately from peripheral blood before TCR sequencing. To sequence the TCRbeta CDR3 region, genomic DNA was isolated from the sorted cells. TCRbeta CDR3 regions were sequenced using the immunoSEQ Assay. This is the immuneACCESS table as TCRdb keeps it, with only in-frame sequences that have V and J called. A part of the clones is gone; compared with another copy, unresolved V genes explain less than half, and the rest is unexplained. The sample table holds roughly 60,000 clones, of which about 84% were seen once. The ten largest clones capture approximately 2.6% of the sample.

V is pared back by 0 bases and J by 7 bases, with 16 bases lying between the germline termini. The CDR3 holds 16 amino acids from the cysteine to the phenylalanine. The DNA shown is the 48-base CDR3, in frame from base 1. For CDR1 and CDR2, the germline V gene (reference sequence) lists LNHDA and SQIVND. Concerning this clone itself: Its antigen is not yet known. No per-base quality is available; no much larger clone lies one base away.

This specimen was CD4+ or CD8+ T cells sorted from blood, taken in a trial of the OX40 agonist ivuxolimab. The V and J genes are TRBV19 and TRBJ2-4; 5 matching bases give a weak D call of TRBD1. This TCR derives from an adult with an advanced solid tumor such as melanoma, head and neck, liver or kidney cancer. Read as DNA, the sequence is TGTGCCAGTAGTATAGAGATGACACAGGAATTTAACATTCAGTACTTC. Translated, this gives CASSIEMTQEFNIQYF. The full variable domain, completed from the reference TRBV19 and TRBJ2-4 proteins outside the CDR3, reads DGGITQSPKYLFRKEGQNVTLSCEQNLNHDAMYWYRQDPGQGLRLIYYSQIVNDFQKGDIAEGYSVSREKKESFPLTVTSAQKNPTAFYLCASSIEMTQEFNIQYFGAGTRLSVL.